These 4 T cell receptor beta chains originate from one sample sequenced in a study of human T cells and chemical hapten exposure. TCRdb re-called the RACE reads through MiXCR, storing one row per CDR3 protein. This sample has over 300,000 distinct CDR3 sequences, with less than 6.5% found just once. Time point meaning: pre-sensitization, week 0. Treatment of the sample: therapeutic diphenylcyclopropenone sensitization with weekly scalp DPC. Specimen: whole blood, collected in connection with sensitization to the hapten diphenylcyclopropenone (DPC). These receptors came from a woman in her 50s with alopecia areata. Some clones in this sample may be carry-over from other donors' samples.

This clonotype was counted many times. This chain links TRBV5-1 with TRBJ2-3, with TRBD2 identical over 9 bases. Per the germline V gene, CDR1 is SGHRS and CDR2 is YFSETQ. V lost 0 bases, J lost 3 bases, and 2 bases stayed unmatched. The CDR3 runs to 15 residues. CDR3 sequence (DNA): TGCGCCAGCAGCTTGGTTAGCGGGGGAACAGATACGCAGTATTTT. Residues: CASSLVSGGTDTQYF.

The table lists this clonotype with many counts. The rearrangement uses TRBV12-3 or TRBV12-4 and TRBJ1-5, with 7 bases fitting TRBD1. The V segment lost 5 bases and the J segment 7 bases; nucleotides outside the gene matches: 11. CDR3 length: 15 amino acids. The CDR3 coding sequence is TGTGCCAGCAGTCCCCGACAGGGTCCTAGCCAGCCCCAGCATTTT. Translating gives CASSPRQGPSQPQHF.

V is TRBV20-1 and J is TRBJ2-3; the D is unclear. The V end was cut by 4 bases, the J end by 0 bases, with 14 bases between. This CDR3 has 15 residues. Germline CDR1 reads DFQATT; CDR2 reads SNEGSKA (reference sequence). DNA of the CDR3: TGCAGTGCTAAATCGGGCTCGACTAGCACAGATACGCAGTATTTT. Translating it yields CSAKSGSTSTDTQYF.

The table lists this clonotype with a few counts. The rearrangement links TRBV5-1 to TRBJ2-7; D remains ambiguous. The CDR3 has 14 amino acids. Per germline, CDR1 SGHRS and CDR2 YFSETQ. V lost 4 bases to trimming and J lost 2 bases, with 13 bases between them. CDR3 in amino acids: CASSPDPVAYEQYF. CDR3 sequence (DNA): TGCGCCAGCAGCCCGGACCCGGTCGCCTACGAGCAGTACTTC. The whole variable domain, filled in from reference TRBV5-1 and TRBJ2-7, reads KAGVTQTPRYLIKTRGQQVTLSCSPISGHRSVSWYQQTPGQGLQFLFEYFSETQRNKGNFPGRFSGRQFSNSRSEMNVSTLELGDSALYLCASSPDPVAYEQYFGPGTRLTVT.